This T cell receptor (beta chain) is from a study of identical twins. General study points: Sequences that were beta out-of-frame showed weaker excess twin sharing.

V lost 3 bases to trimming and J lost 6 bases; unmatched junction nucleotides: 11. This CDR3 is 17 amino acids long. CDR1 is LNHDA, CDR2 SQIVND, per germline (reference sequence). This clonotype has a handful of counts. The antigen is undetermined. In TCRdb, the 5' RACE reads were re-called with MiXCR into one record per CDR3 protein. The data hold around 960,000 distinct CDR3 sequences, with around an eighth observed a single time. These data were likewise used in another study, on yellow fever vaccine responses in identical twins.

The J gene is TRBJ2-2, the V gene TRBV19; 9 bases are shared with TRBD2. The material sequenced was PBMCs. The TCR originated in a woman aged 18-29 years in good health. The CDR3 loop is CASSIPTLAGVAGELFF. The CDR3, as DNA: TGTGCCAGTAGTATCCCCACCTTAGCGGGAGTGGCCGGGGAGCTGTTTTTT.